This T cell receptor (beta chain) was sequenced in a study of T cells in Graves' hyperthyroidism and ophthalmopathy. There were TCR beta CDR3 regions amplified from RNA transcripts. The TCR CDR3 was amplified in a first-round RT-PCR using the HTBI primer set. TCRdb ran MiXCR on the multiplex PCR reads and lists one entry per CDR3 protein. The table has 400,000 to 600,000 distinct CDR3 sequences, 15% to 20% seen once. Regarding this clonotype: Its antigen remains unidentified.

From germline, CDR1 is MNHEY and CDR2 SMNVEV (reference sequence). V was pared by 5 bases and J by 5 bases, with 10 bases of the junction left unmatched. CDR3 length: 16 amino acids. Clinical Activity Scores of at least 3, NOSPECS grades of at least 4 and durations under 3 months characterized ophthalmopathy patients. Clinical symptoms, serum thyroxine and TRAb, thyroid ultrasound and orbital computed tomography were used for the diagnoses. Findings and caveats of the study: Among clonotypes expanded in thyroid above 0.001, most were also found in blood.

The sample comprised blood. The source of this sequence is a woman under 40 with Graves' ophthalmopathy. This chain uses TRBV27 with TRBJ2-3; 10 positions agree with TRBD2. The CDR3 nucleotides read TGTGCCAGCAGTCACGGACTAGCGGACGGGGGAGATACGCAGTATTTT. Translation: CASSHGLADGGDTQYF.